The 10 T cell receptor beta chains below come from one sample, sequenced in a study of T cells in localized non-small cell lung cancer. Profiling relied on immunoSEQ multiplex PCR, and the TCRdb table lists in-frame clones only, not all of them. The sample carries under 2,000 clones, about 30% recorded once. The sample in question was lung tumor tissue, obtained before any cancer treatment. The receptors stem from a female donor of 60 years or more with stage II lung adenocarcinoma.

The chain combines TRBV18 with TRBJ2-7, with D perhaps matching TRBD1 (5 bases). This CDR3 has 13 amino acids. V lost 3 bases, J lost 9 bases, and 15 bases lay in between. Germline lookup yields CDR1 KGHSH and CDR2 LQKENI. CDR3 DNA sequence: TGTGCCAGCTCACCTAGACAGACGCCAATGCAGTACTTC. It codes for CASSPRQTPMQYF.

This clone turned up a few times. The chain combines TRBV30 with TRBJ2-3; D possibly corresponds to TRBD2 (5 bases). The CDR3 has 14 amino acids. V lost 2 bases to trimming and J lost 1 base, with 10 bases between them. The germline V gene encodes CDR1 GTSNPN and CDR2 SVGIG (reference sequence). Written as DNA, the CDR3 is TGTGCCTGGAGTCGAGGGTTGCGCACAGATACGCAGTATTTT. Translated, it gives CAWSRGLRTDTQYF.

This clone was recorded a few times. The gene calls are TRBV5-1 and TRBJ1-3; TRBD1 might be the D (5 bases). The V and J ends lost 4 bases and 0 bases respectively, with 14 bases between them. Germline V lookup: CDR1 SGHRS, CDR2 YFSETQ. CDR3 length equals 16 residues. CDR3 residues: CASSQRGAGSGNTIYF. CDR3 coding DNA: TGCGCCAGCAGCCAAAGGGGCGCCGGCTCTGGAAACACCATATATTTT.

The J gene is TRBJ2-3, the V gene TRBV15; D unresolved. The V end was cut by 1 base, the J end by 7 bases, with 12 bases between. Per the germline V gene, CDR1 is LNHNV and CDR2 is YYDKDF (reference sequence). This CDR3 is 14 amino acids long. CDR3: CATSRGGPTNTQYF. The CDR3, as DNA: TGTGCCACCAGCAGAGGAGGCCCAACTAATACGCAGTATTTT.

The chain employs TRBV19 and TRBJ1-2; 8 bases align to TRBD1. The V gene end was trimmed by 4 bases and the J gene end by 3 bases; junction bases not matched to a gene: 7. CDR3 length: 15 amino acids. CDR1 LNHDA and CDR2 SQIVND come from the germline V gene (reference sequence). In DNA, the CDR3 is TGTGCCAGTAGTACCCTCGGGACAGGAGACTATGGCTACACCTTC. This codes for CASSTLGTGDYGYTF.

This clone has a handful of counts. This chain uses TRBV11-3 with TRBJ1-1; maybe TRBD1 (5 bases). Germline V gives CDR1 SGHNT, CDR2 YENEEA. The length of the CDR3 is 14 residues. V gave up 2 bases and J gave up 4 bases, with 11 bases separating them. The CDR3 nucleotides are TGTGCCAGCAGCTTAAGTCAGGGAATCACTGAAGCTTTCTTT. Amino acids: CASSLSQGITEAFF. Filled out from reference TRBV11-3 and TRBJ1-1, the complete variable domain reads EAGVVQSPRYKIIEKKQPVAFWCNPISGHNTLYWYLQNLGQGPELLIRYENEEAVDDSQLPKDRFSAERLKGVDSTLKIQPAELGDSAVYLCASSLSQGITEAFFGQGTRLTVV.

The rearrangement joins TRBV19 to TRBJ1-2; a weak D match, TRBD1 (6 bases). Trimming took off 8 bases at V and 5 bases at J, with 15 bases between the two ends. Germline lookup yields CDR1 LNHDA and CDR2 SQIVND (reference sequence). This CDR3 spans 13 amino acids. The CDR3 coding sequence is TGTGCCAGTCGACAGGATCACCTATATGGCTACACCTTC. This gives the protein CASRQDHLYGYTF.

This clone showed up just a few times. The chain has TRBV9 and TRBJ2-4, with D unresolved. Germline CDR1 is SGDLS and CDR2 is YYNGEE. V was pared by 4 bases and J by 11 bases, with 13 bases between. The CDR3 length is 12 residues. In DNA form, the CDR3 reads TGTGCCAGCAGCCCGAGTGGTCGCCTTCAGTACTTC. Translating it yields CASSPSGRLQYF.

V gene TRBV9 combines with J gene TRBJ1-6; no reliable D call. Germline CDR1 reads SGDLS; CDR2 reads YYNGEE. The CDR3 sequence is 13 residues long. V was shortened by 4 bases and J by 8 bases, with 10 bases between the two germline ends. CDR3 in DNA: TGTGCCAGCAGCTACAATACTGATTCACCCCTCCACTTT. It translates to CASSYNTDSPLHF.

By proportion, this clone is medium-sized (0.01 to 0.1%). The gene calls are TRBV11-3 and TRBJ2-1; TRBD2 aligns across 9 bases. The germline V gene encodes CDR1 SGHNT and CDR2 YENEEA. There are 17 residues in the CDR3. V gave up 5 bases and J gave up 6 bases; unmatched junction bases: 14. DNA for the CDR3: TGTGCCAGCAGCCTAGGGGGCCCCCGCGGGAGGGGCAATGAGCAGTTCTTC. Translated: CASSLGGPRGRGNEQFF.